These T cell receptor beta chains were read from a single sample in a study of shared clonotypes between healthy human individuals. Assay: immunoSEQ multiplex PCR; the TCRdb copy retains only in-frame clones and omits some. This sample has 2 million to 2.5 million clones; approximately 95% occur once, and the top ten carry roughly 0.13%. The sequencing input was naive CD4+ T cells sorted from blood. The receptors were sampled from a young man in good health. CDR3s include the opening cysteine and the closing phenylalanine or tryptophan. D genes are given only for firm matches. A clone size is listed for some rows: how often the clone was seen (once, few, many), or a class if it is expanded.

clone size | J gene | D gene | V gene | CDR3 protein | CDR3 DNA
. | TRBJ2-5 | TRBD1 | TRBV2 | CARKQGVEETQYF | TGTGCCAGAAAGCAGGGGGTTGAAGAGACCCAGTACTTC
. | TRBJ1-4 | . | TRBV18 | CASSPGLLNEKLFF | TGTGCCAGCTCACCAGGCCTACTCAATGAAAAACTGTTTTTT
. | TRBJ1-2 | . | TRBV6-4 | CASSDSGPLGGYTF | TGTGCCAGCAGTGACTCCGGGCCCCTTGGAGGCTACACCTTC
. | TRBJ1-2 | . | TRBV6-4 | CASSDSAGMDGYTF | TGTGCCAGCAGTGACTCGGCAGGAATGGATGGCTACACCTTC
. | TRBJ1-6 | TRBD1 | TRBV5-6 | CASSPATGANSPLHF | TGTGCCAGCAGCCCCGCGACAGGGGCGAATTCACCCCTCCACTTT
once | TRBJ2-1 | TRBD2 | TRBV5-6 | CASSLSGGALGNEQFF | TGTGCCAGCAGCCTTAGCGGGGGGGCCCTCGGCAATGAGCAGTTCTTC
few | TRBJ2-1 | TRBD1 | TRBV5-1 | CASSLGTGVNEQFF | TGCGCCAGCAGCTTGGGGACAGGGGTCAATGAGCAGTTCTTC
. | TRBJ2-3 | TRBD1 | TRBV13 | CASSSGTGATRTDTQYF | TGTGCCAGCAGCTCCGGGACAGGGGCCACACGCACAGATACGCAGTATTTT
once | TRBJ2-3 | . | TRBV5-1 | CASSGGRLRETDTQYF | TGCGCCAGCAGCGGGGGGAGGCTGAGGGAAACAGATACGCAGTATTTT
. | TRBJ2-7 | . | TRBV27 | CASSLGVRPYEQYF | TGTGCCAGCAGTTTAGGTGTGAGACCCTACGAGCAGTACTTC
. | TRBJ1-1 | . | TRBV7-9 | CASSLIDTEAFF | TGTGCCAGCAGCTTAATAGACACTGAAGCTTTCTTT
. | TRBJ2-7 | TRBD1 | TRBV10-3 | CAISESTGTYEQYF | TGTGCCATCAGTGAGTCGACAGGGACCTACGAGCAGTACTTC
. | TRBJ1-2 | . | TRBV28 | CASSSQQNYGYTF | TGTGCCAGCAGTTCCCAACAGAACTATGGCTACACCTTC
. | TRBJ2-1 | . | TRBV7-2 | CASSLTAAWGQFF | TGTGCCAGCAGCTTAACAGCAGCCTGGGGGCAGTTCTTC
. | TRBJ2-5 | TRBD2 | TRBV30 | CAGSGGPQETQYF | TGTGCCGGTAGCGGGGGGCCCCAAGAGACCCAGTACTTC
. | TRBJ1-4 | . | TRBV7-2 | CASSLGGAEFVEKLFF | TGTGCCAGCAGCTTAGGGGGGGCCGAGTTCGTTGAAAAACTGTTTTTT
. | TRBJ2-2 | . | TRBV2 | CASSELAATGELFF | TGTGCCAGCAGTGAACTAGCCGCCACCGGGGAGCTGTTTTTT
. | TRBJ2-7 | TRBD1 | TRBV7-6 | CASSLAPSGQFYEQYF | TGTGCCAGCAGCTTAGCCCCCTCGGGACAGTTCTACGAGCAGTACTTC
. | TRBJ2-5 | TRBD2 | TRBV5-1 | CASSLDAGGLAETQYF | TGCGCCAGCAGCTTGGATGCGGGAGGTTTAGCTGAGACCCAGTACTTC
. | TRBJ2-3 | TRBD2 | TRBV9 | CASSVAGASGSTDTQYF | TGTGCCAGCAGCGTAGCTGGGGCTAGCGGGTCCACAGATACGCAGTATTTT
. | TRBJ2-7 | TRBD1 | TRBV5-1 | CASSTGQLLYEQYF | TGCGCCAGCAGCACGGGACAGCTGCTCTACGAGCAGTACTTC
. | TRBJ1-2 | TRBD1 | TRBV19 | CASSIGGTDMYGYTF | TGTGCCAGTAGTATCGGTGGGACAGATATGTATGGCTACACCTTC
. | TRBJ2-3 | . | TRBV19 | CASSEVEADTQYF | TGTGCCAGTAGTGAGGTGGAGGCAGATACGCAGTATTTT
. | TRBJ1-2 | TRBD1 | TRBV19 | CASSTRNKHRTGEYGYTF | TGTGCCAGTAGTACTCGGAACAAGCACCGGACAGGGGAGTATGGCTACACCTTC
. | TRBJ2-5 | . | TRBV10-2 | CATTRGPQETQYF | TGCGCCACCACTCGGGGGCCCCAAGAGACCCAGTACTTC
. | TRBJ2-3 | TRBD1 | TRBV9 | CASRKGTAYTDTQYF | TGTGCCAGCAGAAAAGGGACAGCATACACAGATACGCAGTATTTT
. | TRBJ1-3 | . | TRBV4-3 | CASSLSTQLGNTIYF | TGCGCCAGCAGCCTATCGACACAGCTTGGAAACACCATATATTTT
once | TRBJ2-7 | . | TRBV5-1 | CASSLGGASAYEQYF | TGCGCCAGCAGCTTGGGTGGCGCATCGGCCTACGAGCAGTACTTC
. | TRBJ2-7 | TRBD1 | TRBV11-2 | CASSSDRVRWGEQYF | TGTGCCAGCAGCTCTGACAGGGTACGGTGGGGCGAGCAGTACTTC
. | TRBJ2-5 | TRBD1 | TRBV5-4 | CASSLRDSLETQYF | TGTGCCAGCAGCTTGAGGGACAGTCTTGAGACCCAGTACTTC
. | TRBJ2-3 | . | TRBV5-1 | CASSTTGSTSTDTQYF | TGCGCCAGCAGCACGACAGGCAGCACTAGCACAGATACGCAGTATTTT